This T cell receptor (beta chain) was identified in a study of cytomegalovirus exposure and HLA in healthy donors. The CDR3 loop spans 18 amino acids. V lost 6 bases, J lost 4 bases, and 8 bases stayed unmatched. Germline V gene lookup returns CDR1 LNHDA and CDR2 SQIVND (reference sequence). This clone was counted once. It was with 60 Vbeta and 13 Jbeta primers that the PCR ran. Assay used: immunoSEQ multiplex PCR; TCRdb lists only in-frame clones, some missing. The table records around 130,000 clones, roughly four fifths of them present only once. This rearrangement joins TRBV19 to TRBJ2-2; 16 positions agree with TRBD2. The sequence derives from a man in his forties in good health and CMV-seronegative. Specimen: PBMCs. CDR3 amino acids: CASREGLAGGRGTGELFF. In nucleotides, the CDR3 is TGTGCCAGTAGGGAGGGACTAGCGGGAGGGCGTGGCACCGGGGAGCTGTTTTTT.